The rows below give T cell receptor beta chains drawn from one sample of a study of cytomegalovirus exposure and HLA in healthy donors. Sequenced by immunoSEQ multiplex PCR; TCRdb stores in-frame clones only, minus some. Of about 200,000 clones in the sample, about 78% were seen once. Sequenced material: PBMCs. These receptors all come from a male donor in good health and CMV-seronegative. Both conserved end residues are part of each CDR3. Each record gives: D gene, J gene, clone size, V gene, CDR3 protein, CDR3 DNA. D genes are given only for firm matches. Size is stated for part of the rows, as once, few or many counts, or as a class when the clone is expanded.

D: .
J: TRBJ1-6
size: once
V: TRBV5-4
CDR3: CASFRAEGGSPLHF
DNA: TGTGCCAGTTTCCGGGCCGAGGGAGGATCGCCCCTCCACTTT

D: .
J: TRBJ2-7
size: .
V: TRBV6-5
CDR3: CASSNYLYEQYF
DNA: TGTGCCAGTTCTAACTACCTCTACGAGCAGTACTTC

D: .
J: TRBJ1-5
size: .
V: TRBV19
CDR3: CASSIYGANQPQHF
DNA: TGTGCCAGTAGTATTTATGGGGCCAATCAGCCCCAGCATTTT

D: .
J: TRBJ1-2
size: few
V: TRBV27
CDR3: CASSPTGYNYGYTF
DNA: TGTGCCAGCAGTCCTACAGGTTATAACTATGGCTACACCTTC

D: .
J: TRBJ1-1
size: .
V: TRBV18
CDR3: CASSPFDGGARTEAFF
DNA: TGTGCCAGCTCACCATTTGATGGGGGGGCGAGGACTGAAGCTTTCTTT

D: .
J: TRBJ1-1
size: .
V: TRBV6-6
CDR3: CASSFSDTEAFF
DNA: TGTGCCAGCAGTTTTTCAGACACTGAAGCTTTCTTT

D: TRBD1
J: TRBJ2-7
size: .
V: TRBV27
CDR3: CASSSSGTGDEQYF
DNA: TGTGCCAGCAGTTCATCCGGGACAGGGGACGAGCAGTACTTC

D: .
J: TRBJ2-5
size: .
V: TRBV7-2
CDR3: CASSYPGEETQYF
DNA: TGTGCCAGCAGCTACCCAGGGGAAGAGACCCAGTACTTC

D: .
J: TRBJ2-5
size: .
V: TRBV27
CDR3: CASSLSAGAFQETQYF
DNA: TGTGCCAGCAGTTTATCGGCAGGCGCCTTTCAAGAGACCCAGTACTTC

D: TRBD2
J: TRBJ2-3
size: .
V: TRBV7-3
CDR3: CASSLTSGRGSDTQYF
DNA: TGTGCCAGCAGCTTAACTAGCGGGAGAGGGTCAGATACGCAGTATTTT

D: .
J: TRBJ2-7
size: .
V: TRBV19
CDR3: CASRSPGGGGEQYF
DNA: TGTGCCAGTAGGAGTCCAGGGGGAGGCGGCGAGCAGTACTTC

D: TRBD2
J: TRBJ2-7
size: few
V: TRBV4-2
CDR3: CASSQGSGRYEQYF
DNA: TGTGCCAGCAGCCAAGGTAGCGGGAGATACGAGCAGTACTTC

D: .
J: TRBJ2-3
size: .
V: TRBV27
CDR3: CASSLASTDTQYF
DNA: TGTGCCAGCAGCCTAGCTAGCACAGATACGCAGTATTTT

D: .
J: TRBJ1-2
size: .
V: TRBV19
CDR3: CASSPSPGGYTF
DNA: TGTGCCAGTAGTCCCTCTCCGGGGGGCTACACCTTC

D: TRBD2
J: TRBJ2-1
size: many
V: TRBV6-1
CDR3: CASSESLAGGFEQFF
DNA: TGTGCCAGCAGTGAATCCCTAGCGGGAGGGTTTGAGCAGTTCTTC

D: TRBD2
J: TRBJ2-1
size: .
V: TRBV11-2
CDR3: CASSPSSGGRLYNEQFF
DNA: TGTGCCAGCAGCCCCTCTTCGGGCGGGAGATTGTACAATGAGCAGTTCTTC

D: TRBD1
J: TRBJ1-2
size: .
V: TRBV5-6
CDR3: CASIYAGTGDAYGYTF
DNA: TGTGCCAGCATCTACGCCGGGACAGGGGATGCTTATGGCTACACCTTC

D: TRBD2
J: TRBJ2-7
size: few
V: TRBV10-3
CDR3: CASRQRDSYEQYF
DNA: TGTGCCAGCAGGCAGCGGGACTCCTACGAGCAGTACTTC

D: .
J: TRBJ2-3
size: .
V: TRBV4-1
CDR3: CASSQDLSTDTQYF
DNA: TGCGCCAGCAGCCAAGATCTGAGCACAGATACGCAGTATTTT

D: .
J: TRBJ1-5
size: .
V: TRBV19
CDR3: CASNNQGYGNQPQHF
DNA: TGTGCCAGCAATAACCAGGGGTATGGGAATCAGCCCCAGCATTTT

D: TRBD2
J: TRBJ2-7
size: .
V: TRBV5-1
CDR3: CASGGLPDYEQYF
DNA: TGCGCCAGCGGGGGACTACCTGACTACGAGCAGTACTTC

D: .
J: TRBJ1-3
size: .
V: TRBV10-3
CDR3: CAIRPTGLRAGNTIYF
DNA: TGTGCCATCAGACCAACAGGGCTAAGAGCTGGAAACACCATATATTTT

D: .
J: TRBJ1-6
size: .
V: TRBV6-1
CDR3: CASFQGLNSPLHF
DNA: TGTGCCAGCTTCCAGGGGTTAAATTCACCCCTCCACTTT

D: .
J: TRBJ2-7
size: .
V: TRBV19
CDR3: CASSPRGSTFSYEQYF
DNA: TGTGCCAGTAGTCCCCGGGGGAGTACTTTCTCCTACGAGCAGTACTTC

D: TRBD2
J: TRBJ2-3
size: .
V: TRBV6-6
CDR3: CASRPTSGSSDTQYF
DNA: TGTGCCAGCAGACCTACTAGCGGGAGCTCAGATACGCAGTATTTT

D: .
J: TRBJ1-1
size: few
V: TRBV6-6
CDR3: CASSTPRLNTEAFF
DNA: TGTGCCAGCAGTACTCCCCGCTTGAACACTGAAGCTTTCTTT

D: TRBD2
J: TRBJ2-3
size: .
V: TRBV9
CDR3: CASSLQGLAGGDTQYF
DNA: TGTGCCAGCAGCCTGCAGGGACTAGCGGGTGGAGATACGCAGTATTTT

D: .
J: TRBJ1-2
size: .
V: TRBV5-6
CDR3: CASSLAGSEGGYTF
DNA: TGTGCCAGCAGCTTGGCAGGGTCGGAAGGTGGCTACACCTTC

D: .
J: TRBJ2-3
size: .
V: TRBV5-4
CDR3: CASSKGVGAMTDTQYF
DNA: TGTGCCAGCAGCAAGGGGGTAGGGGCAATGACAGATACGCAGTATTTT

D: .
J: TRBJ2-5
size: .
V: TRBV5-1
CDR3: CASSYGQYISRGTQYF
DNA: TGCGCCAGCAGCTATGGACAGTACATCTCAAGAGGGACCCAGTACTTC

D: .
J: TRBJ1-5
size: few
V: TRBV6-1
CDR3: CASSVSGANQPQHF
DNA: TGTGCCAGCAGTGTCTCAGGGGCCAATCAGCCCCAGCATTTT

D: .
J: TRBJ2-7
size: .
V: TRBV18
CDR3: CASSPPWGEISYEQYF
DNA: TGTGCCAGCTCACCACCGTGGGGCGAAATCTCCTACGAGCAGTACTTC

D: TRBD2
J: TRBJ2-3
size: few
V: TRBV27
CDR3: CASSSSGRGHTQYF
DNA: TGTGCCAGCAGTTCAAGCGGGAGGGGACATACGCAGTATTTT

D: TRBD1
J: TRBJ1-2
size: .
V: TRBV7-8
CDR3: CASSLARTGEDYGYTF
DNA: TGTGCCAGCAGCTTAGCCCGGACAGGGGAGGACTATGGCTACACCTTC

D: .
J: TRBJ1-3
size: .
V: TRBV11-2
CDR3: CASSLGPSGGPSGNTIYF
DNA: TGTGCCAGCAGCTTAGGGCCCTCGGGGGGGCCCTCTGGAAACACCATATATTTT

D: TRBD2
J: TRBJ2-3
size: once
V: TRBV27
CDR3: CASSAPGLAGIPDTQYF
DNA: TGTGCCAGCAGTGCCCCGGGACTAGCGGGGATCCCAGATACGCAGTATTTT

D: TRBD2
J: TRBJ2-5
size: .
V: TRBV5-1
CDR3: CASSLYFSGRGATQYF
DNA: TGCGCCAGCAGCTTGTATTTTAGCGGGAGGGGCGCTACCCAGTACTTC

D: TRBD1
J: TRBJ1-2
size: .
V: TRBV4-2
CDR3: CASSQESRTGGVRSYGYTF
DNA: TGTGCCAGCAGCCAAGAATCCAGGACAGGGGGAGTTCGGAGCTATGGCTACACCTTC

D: .
J: TRBJ1-1
size: .
V: TRBV19
CDR3: CASSIASTGNTEAFF
DNA: TGTGCCAGTAGTATCGCCTCGACAGGGAACACTGAAGCTTTCTTT

D: .
J: TRBJ1-5
size: .
V: TRBV27
CDR3: CASSFSSGRGNQPQHF
DNA: TGTGCCAGCAGTTTTTCTTCAGGGAGGGGAAATCAGCCCCAGCATTTT

D: .
J: TRBJ2-1
size: .
V: TRBV5-1
CDR3: CASSLEGISYNEQFF
DNA: TGCGCCAGCAGCCTAGAGGGCATCTCCTACAATGAGCAGTTCTTC

D: .
J: TRBJ2-7
size: .
V: TRBV28
CDR3: CATTTGITYEQYF
DNA: TGTGCCACTACGACAGGAATCACCTACGAGCAGTACTTC

D: TRBD1
J: TRBJ1-1
size: .
V: TRBV28
CDR3: CASSFRIQGESFF
DNA: TGTGCCAGCAGTTTCCGGATCCAGGGGGAGTCTTTCTTT

D: .
J: TRBJ2-3
size: .
V: TRBV5-1
CDR3: CASSLEASRRTDTQYF
DNA: TGCGCCAGCAGCTTGGAGGCTAGCCGACGCACAGATACGCAGTATTTT

D: TRBD2
J: TRBJ2-1
size: .
V: TRBV15
CDR3: CATSRQLAGGPYNEQFF
DNA: TGTGCCACCAGCAGACAACTAGCGGGAGGACCCTACAATGAGCAGTTCTTC

D: TRBD1
J: TRBJ1-6
size: few
V: TRBV6-4
CDR3: CASRWTGDSPLHF
DNA: TGTGCCAGCAGATGGACAGGGGATTCACCCCTCCACTTT

D: .
J: TRBJ2-2
size: .
V: TRBV5-4
CDR3: CASSLNRAANTGELFF
DNA: TGTGCCAGCAGCTTGAACAGGGCCGCGAACACCGGGGAGCTGTTTTTT